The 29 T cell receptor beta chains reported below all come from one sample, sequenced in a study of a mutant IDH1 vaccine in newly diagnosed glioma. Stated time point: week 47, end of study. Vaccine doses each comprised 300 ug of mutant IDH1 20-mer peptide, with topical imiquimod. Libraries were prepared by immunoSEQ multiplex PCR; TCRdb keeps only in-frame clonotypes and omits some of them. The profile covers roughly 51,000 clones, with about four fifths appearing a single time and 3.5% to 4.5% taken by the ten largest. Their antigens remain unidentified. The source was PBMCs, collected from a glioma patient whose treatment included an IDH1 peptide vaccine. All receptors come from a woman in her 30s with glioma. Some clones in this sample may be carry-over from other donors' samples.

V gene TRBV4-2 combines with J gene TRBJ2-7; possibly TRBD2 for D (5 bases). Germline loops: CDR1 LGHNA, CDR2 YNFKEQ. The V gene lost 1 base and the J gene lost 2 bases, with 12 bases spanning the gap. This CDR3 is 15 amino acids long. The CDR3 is CASSQVRGGPYEQYF. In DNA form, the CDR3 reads TGTGCCAGCAGCCAAGTACGAGGAGGACCCTACGAGCAGTACTTC.

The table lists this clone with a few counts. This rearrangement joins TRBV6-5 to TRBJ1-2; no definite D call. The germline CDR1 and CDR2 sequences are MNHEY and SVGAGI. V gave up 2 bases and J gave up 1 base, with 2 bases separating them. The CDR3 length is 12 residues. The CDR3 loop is CASSYNNYGYTF. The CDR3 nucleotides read TGTGCCAGCAGTTACAATAACTATGGCTACACCTTC.

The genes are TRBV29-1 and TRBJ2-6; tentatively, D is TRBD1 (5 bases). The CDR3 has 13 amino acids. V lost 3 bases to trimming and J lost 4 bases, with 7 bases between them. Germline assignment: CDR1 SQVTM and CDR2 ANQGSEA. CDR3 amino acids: CSVDTGGANVLTF. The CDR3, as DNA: TGCAGCGTTGATACAGGCGGGGCCAACGTCCTGACTTTC.

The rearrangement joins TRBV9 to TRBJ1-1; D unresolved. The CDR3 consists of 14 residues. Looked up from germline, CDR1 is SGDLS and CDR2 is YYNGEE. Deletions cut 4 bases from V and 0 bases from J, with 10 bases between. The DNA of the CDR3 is TGTGCCAGCAGCCCCCCTGGAATGAACACTGAAGCTTTCTTT. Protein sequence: CASSPPGMNTEAFF.

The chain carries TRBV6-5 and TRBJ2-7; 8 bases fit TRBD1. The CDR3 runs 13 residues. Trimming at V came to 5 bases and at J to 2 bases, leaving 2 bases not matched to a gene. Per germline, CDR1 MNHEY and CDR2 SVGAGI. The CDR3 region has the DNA TGTGCCAGCAGTCGACAGGGGACCTACGAGCAGTACTTC. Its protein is CASSRQGTYEQYF.

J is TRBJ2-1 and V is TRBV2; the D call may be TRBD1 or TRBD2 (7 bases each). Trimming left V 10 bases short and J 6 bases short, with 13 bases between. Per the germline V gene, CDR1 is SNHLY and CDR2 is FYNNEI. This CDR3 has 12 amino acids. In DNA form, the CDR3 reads TGTGCCACTTCAGGGGGGGTCAATGAGCAGTTCTTC. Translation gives CATSGGVNEQFF.

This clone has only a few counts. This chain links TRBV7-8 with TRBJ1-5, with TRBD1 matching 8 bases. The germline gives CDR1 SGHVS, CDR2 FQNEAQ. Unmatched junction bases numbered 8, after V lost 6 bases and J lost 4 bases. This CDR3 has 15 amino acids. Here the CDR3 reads CASSLGQGRNQPQHF. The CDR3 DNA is TGTGCCAGCAGTCTCGGACAGGGTAGGAATCAGCCCCAGCATTTT.

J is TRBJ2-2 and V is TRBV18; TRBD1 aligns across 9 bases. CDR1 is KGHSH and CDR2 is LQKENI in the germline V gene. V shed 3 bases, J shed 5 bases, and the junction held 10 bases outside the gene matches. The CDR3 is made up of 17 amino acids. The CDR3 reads CASSPQGQGTATGELFF. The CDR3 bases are TGTGCCAGCTCACCTCAAGGACAGGGGACGGCGACCGGGGAGCTGTTTTTT.

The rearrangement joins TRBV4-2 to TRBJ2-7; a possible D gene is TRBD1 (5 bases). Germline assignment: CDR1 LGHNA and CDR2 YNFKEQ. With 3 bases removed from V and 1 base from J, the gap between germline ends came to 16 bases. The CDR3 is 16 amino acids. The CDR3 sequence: CASSHLMTAGSYEQYF. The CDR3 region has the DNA TGTGCCAGCAGCCACCTAATGACAGCCGGATCCTACGAGCAGTACTTC.

In DNA, the CDR3 is TGCAGCGTTGAAGTACAAGGCAATCAGCCCCAGCATTTT. Translation gives CSVEVQGNQPQHF. V usage is TRBV29-1 and J usage is TRBJ1-5; no definite D call. CDR1 and CDR2 (germline): SQVTM, ANQGSEA. The length of the CDR3 is 13 residues. V lost 1 base to trimming and J lost 2 bases, with 6 bases between them.

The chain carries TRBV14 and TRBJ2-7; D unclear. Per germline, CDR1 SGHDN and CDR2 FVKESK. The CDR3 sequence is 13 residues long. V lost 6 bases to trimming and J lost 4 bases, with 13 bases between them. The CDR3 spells CASSRAILYEQYF. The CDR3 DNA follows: TGTGCCAGCAGTCGGGCGATACTATACGAGCAGTACTTC.

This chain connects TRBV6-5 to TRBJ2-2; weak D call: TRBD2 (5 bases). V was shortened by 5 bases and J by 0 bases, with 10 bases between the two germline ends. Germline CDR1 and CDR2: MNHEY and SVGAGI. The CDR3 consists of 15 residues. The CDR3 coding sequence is TGTGCCAGCAGTCGAGCGGAGTCGAACACCGGGGAGCTGTTTTTT. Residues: CASSRAESNTGELFF.

CDR3 coding DNA: TGTGCCAGCAGTGAAAGGTACGAGCAGTACTTC. It encodes CASSERYEQYF. The V gene is TRBV2, the J gene TRBJ2-7; no reliable D call. Germline CDR1 reads SNHLY; CDR2 reads FYNNEI. CDR3 size: 11 residues. Trimming took 2 bases from V and 4 from J, leaving 3 bases between them.

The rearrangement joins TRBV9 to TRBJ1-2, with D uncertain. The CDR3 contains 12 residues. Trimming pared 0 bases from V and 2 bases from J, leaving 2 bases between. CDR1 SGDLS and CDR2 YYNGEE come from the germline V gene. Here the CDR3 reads CASSVDNYGYTF. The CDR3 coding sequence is TGTGCCAGCAGCGTAGACAACTATGGCTACACCTTC.

Here the CDR3 DNA reads TGTGCCAGTAGTATAAGCCCGTCGAGGGACACAGATACGCAGTATTTT. Translating gives CASSISPSRDTDTQYF. The rearrangement joins TRBV19 to TRBJ2-3; possibly TRBD2 for D (5 bases). The CDR3 is 16 residues long. Trimming took 2 bases from V and 2 from J, leaving 14 bases between them. Germline V lookup: CDR1 LNHDA, CDR2 SQIVND (reference sequence).

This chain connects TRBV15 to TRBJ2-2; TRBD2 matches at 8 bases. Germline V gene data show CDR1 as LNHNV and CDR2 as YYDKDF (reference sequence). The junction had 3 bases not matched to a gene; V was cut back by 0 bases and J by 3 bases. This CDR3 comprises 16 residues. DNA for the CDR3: TGTGCCACCAGCAGAGAGAGGGGACTAGACACCGGGGAGCTGTTTTTT. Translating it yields CATSRERGLDTGELFF.

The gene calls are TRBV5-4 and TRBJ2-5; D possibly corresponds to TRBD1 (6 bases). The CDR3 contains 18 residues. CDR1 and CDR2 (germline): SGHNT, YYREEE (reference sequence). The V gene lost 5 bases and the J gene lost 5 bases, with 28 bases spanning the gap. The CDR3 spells CASRIQLQGSGSEETQYF. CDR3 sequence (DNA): TGTGCCAGCAGAATTCAGCTTCAGGGGTCGGGTAGTGAGGAGACCCAGTACTTC.

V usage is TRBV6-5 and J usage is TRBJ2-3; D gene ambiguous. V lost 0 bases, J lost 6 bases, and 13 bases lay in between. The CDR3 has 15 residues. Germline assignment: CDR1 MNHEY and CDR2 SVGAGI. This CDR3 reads CASSYSKFSKDTQYF. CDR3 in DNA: TGTGCCAGCAGTTACTCGAAGTTCAGTAAGGATACGCAGTATTTT.

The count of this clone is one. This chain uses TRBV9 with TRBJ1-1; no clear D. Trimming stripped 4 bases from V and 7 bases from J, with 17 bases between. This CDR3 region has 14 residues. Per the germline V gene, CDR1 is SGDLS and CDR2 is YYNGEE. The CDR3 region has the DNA TGTGCCAGCAGCCCCCAAGGGTCGGGCCATGAAGCTTTCTTT. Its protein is CASSPQGSGHEAFF.

The CDR3 sequence: CASSGTSYEQYF. The CDR3, as DNA: TGTGCCAGCTCCGGGACTTCCTACGAGCAGTACTTC. This rearrangement joins TRBV18 to TRBJ2-7, with D maybe TRBD2 (6 bases). This CDR3 has 12 amino acids. CDR1 is KGHSH and CDR2 is LQKENI in the germline V gene. V lost 6 bases, J lost 1 base, and 7 bases lay in between.

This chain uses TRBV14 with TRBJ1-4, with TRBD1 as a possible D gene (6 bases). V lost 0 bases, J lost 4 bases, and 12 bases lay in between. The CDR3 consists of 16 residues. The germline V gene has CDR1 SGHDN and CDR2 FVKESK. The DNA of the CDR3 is TGTGCCAGCAGCCAAGATGGGGGGCGGATTAATGAAAAACTGTTTTTT. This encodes CASSQDGGRINEKLFF.

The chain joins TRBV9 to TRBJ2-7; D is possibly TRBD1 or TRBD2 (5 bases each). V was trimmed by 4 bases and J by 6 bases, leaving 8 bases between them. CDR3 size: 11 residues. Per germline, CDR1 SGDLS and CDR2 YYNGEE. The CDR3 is CASSPGTEQYF. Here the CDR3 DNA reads TGTGCCAGCAGCCCTGGGACCGAGCAGTACTTC.

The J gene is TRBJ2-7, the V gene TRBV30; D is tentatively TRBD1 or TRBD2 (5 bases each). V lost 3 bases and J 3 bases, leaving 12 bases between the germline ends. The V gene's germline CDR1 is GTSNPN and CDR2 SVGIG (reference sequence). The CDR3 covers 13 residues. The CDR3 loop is CAWRSRDRYEQYF. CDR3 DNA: TGTGCCTGGAGATCCCGGGACCGCTACGAGCAGTACTTC.

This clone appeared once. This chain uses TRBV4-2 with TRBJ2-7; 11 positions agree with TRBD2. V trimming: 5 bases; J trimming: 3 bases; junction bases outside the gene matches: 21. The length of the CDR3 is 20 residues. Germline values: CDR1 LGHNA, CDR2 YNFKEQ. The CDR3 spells CASSTIFLGSGGASSYEQYF. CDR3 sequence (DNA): TGTGCCAGCAGCACAATATTCCTAGGTAGCGGGGGGGCCTCAAGCTACGAGCAGTACTTC.

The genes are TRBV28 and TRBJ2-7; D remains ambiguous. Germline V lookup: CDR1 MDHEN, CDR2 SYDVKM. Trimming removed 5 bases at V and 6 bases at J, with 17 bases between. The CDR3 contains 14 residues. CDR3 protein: CASSQITRVTEQYF. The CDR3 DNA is TGTGCCAGCAGTCAGATTACCAGAGTTACCGAGCAGTACTTC.

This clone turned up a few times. In DNA, the CDR3 is TGTGCCAGCAGCTTGGAAGTGAACACTGAAGCTTTCTTT. It translates to CASSLEVNTEAFF. The rearrangement links TRBV5-5 to TRBJ1-1; D not certain. V lost 0 bases, J lost 0 bases, and 3 bases lay in between. Germline V CDR1 and CDR2: SGHKS, YYEKEE (reference sequence). The CDR3 covers 13 residues.

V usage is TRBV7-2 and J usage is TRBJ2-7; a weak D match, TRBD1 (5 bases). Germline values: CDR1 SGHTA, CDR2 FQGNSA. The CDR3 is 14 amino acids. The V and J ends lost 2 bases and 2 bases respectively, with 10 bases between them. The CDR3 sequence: CASSLRQTTYEQYF. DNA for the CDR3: TGTGCCAGCAGCTTAAGACAGACAACCTACGAGCAGTACTTC.

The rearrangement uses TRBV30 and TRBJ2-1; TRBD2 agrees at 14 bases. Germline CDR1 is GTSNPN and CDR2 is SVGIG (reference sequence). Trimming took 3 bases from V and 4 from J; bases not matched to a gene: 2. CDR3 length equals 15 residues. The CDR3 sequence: CAWRWTSGGYNEQFF. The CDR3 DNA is TGTGCCTGGAGATGGACTAGCGGGGGGTACAATGAGCAGTTCTTC.

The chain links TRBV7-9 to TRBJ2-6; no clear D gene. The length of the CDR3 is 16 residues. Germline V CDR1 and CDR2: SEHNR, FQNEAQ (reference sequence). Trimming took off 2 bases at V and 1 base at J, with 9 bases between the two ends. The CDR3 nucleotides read TGTGCCAGCAGCTTATTCCGCGGATCTGGGGCCAACGTCCTGACTTTC. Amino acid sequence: CASSLFRGSGANVLTF.